The present T cell receptor beta chain was sequenced within a study of T cells in Graves' hyperthyroidism and ophthalmopathy. Study-wide points: Most expanded thyroid clonotypes above 0.001 also appeared in blood.

Amplified TCR beta CDR3 regions came from RNA transcripts. Primed by the HTBI set, a first-round RT-PCR was run on the TCR CDR3. TCRdb analysed the multiplex PCR reads with MiXCR anew, one entry per CDR3 protein. The sample yields some 140,000 distinct CDR3 sequences, approximately 24% seen once. Many counts were recorded for this clonotype. No antigen is known for it. Per the germline V gene, CDR1 is SEHNR and CDR2 is FQNEAQ (reference sequence). The V gene end was trimmed by 5 bases and the J gene end by 5 bases; junction bases not matched to a gene: 7. The CDR3 covers 14 residues. The rearrangement uses TRBV7-9 and TRBJ2-5, with 8 bases fitting TRBD2. Source material: blood. The receptor's source is a woman aged 45-59 years with Graves' hyperthyroidism that later progressed to Graves' ophthalmopathy. The CDR3 DNA is TGTGCCAGCAGCCTGACAGCGGGAGTCGAGACCCAGTACTTC. It codes for CASSLTAGVETQYF.